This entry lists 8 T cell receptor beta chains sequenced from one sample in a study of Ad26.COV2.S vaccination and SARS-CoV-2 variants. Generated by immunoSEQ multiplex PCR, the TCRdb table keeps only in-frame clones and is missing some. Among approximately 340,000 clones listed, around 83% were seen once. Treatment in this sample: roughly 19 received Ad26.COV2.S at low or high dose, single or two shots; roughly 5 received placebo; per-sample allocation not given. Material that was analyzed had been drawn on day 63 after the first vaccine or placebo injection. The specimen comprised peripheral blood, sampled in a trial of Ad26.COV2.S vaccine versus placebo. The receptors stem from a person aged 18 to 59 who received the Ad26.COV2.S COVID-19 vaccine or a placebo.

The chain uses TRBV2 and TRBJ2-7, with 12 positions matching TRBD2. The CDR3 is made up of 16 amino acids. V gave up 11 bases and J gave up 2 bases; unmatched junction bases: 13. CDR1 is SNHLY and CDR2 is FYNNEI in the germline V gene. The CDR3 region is CALWEASGRVPYEQYF. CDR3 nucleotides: TGTGCCCTGTGGGAGGCTAGCGGGAGGGTTCCCTACGAGCAGTACTTC.

CDR3 region: CATRLAGEVGIQYF. In DNA form, the CDR3 reads TGTGCCACCAGACTAGCGGGAGAGGTGGGCATTCAGTACTTC. The rearrangement uses TRBV15 and TRBJ2-4; 11 bases map to TRBD2. CDR3 length equals 14 residues. The ends lost 6 bases at V and 9 bases at J; junction bases unmatched: 7. CDR1 is LNHNV, CDR2 YYDKDF, per germline (reference sequence).

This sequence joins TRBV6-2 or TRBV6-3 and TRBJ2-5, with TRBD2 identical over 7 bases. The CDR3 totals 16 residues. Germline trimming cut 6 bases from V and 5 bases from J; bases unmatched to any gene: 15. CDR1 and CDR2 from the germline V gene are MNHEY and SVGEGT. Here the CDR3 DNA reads TGTGCCAGCAGCCACCAAAGCGGGACTGGGTTGGAGACCCAGTACTTC. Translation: CASSHQSGTGLETQYF.

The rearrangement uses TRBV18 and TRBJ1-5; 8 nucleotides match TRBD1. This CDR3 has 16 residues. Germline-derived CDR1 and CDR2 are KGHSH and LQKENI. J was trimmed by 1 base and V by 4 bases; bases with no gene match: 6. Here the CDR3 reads CASSLNRQGSNQPQHF. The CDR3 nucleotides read TGTGCCAGCTCACTTAACCGACAGGGGAGCAATCAGCCCCAGCATTTT.

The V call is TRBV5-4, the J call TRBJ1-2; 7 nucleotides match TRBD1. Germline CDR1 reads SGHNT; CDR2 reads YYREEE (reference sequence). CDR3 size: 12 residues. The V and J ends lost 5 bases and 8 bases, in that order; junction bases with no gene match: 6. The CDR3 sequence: CASSGRDSGYTF. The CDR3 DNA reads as TGTGCCAGCAGTGGCCGGGACAGCGGCTACACCTTC.

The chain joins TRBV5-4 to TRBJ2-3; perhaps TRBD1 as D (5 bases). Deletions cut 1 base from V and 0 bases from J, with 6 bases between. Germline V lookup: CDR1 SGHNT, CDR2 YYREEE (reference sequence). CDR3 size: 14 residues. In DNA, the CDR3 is TGTGCCAGCAGCTTGCCAGGGAGCACAGATACGCAGTATTTT. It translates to CASSLPGSTDTQYF.

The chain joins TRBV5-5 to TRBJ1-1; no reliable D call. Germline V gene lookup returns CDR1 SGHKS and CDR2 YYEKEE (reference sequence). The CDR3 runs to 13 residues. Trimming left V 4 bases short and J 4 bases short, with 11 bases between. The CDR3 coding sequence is TGTGCCAGCAGCGTGACAATGGGCACTGAAGCTTTCTTT. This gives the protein CASSVTMGTEAFF.

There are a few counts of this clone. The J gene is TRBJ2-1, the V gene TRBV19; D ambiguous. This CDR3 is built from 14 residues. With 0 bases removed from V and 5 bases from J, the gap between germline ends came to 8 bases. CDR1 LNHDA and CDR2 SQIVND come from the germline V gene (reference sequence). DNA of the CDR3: TGTGCCAGTAGTATAGAGCGGAGTAACAATGAGCAGTTCTTC. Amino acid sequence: CASSIERSNNEQFF.